The 9 T cell receptor beta chains below were found in one sample sequenced in a study of PD-1 blockade in classical Hodgkin lymphoma. As for time point: cycle 4 day 1 (C4D1), after about 6 weeks of nivolumab. No patient escaped relapse after autologous stem cell transplantation, and brentuximab vedotin exposure varied. Profiled with immunoSEQ multiplex PCR; TCRdb holds only in-frame clones, not every one. In the table there are 45,000 to 60,000 clones, over 70% of which are singletons. The sample in question was peripheral blood mononuclear cells (PBMCs), obtained before the fourth cycle of nivolumab. These receptors were taken from a human donor with classical Hodgkin lymphoma.

The chain joins TRBV18 to TRBJ2-2; weak D call: TRBD1 (6 bases). V was clipped by 8 bases and J by 2 bases, with 9 bases between them. Germline CDR1 is KGHSH and CDR2 is LQKENI. The CDR3 length is 13 residues. CDR3 residues: CASPDRNTGELFF. The CDR3 DNA follows: TGTGCCAGCCCGGACAGAAACACCGGGGAGCTGTTTTTT. Variable domain in full (rest from reference TRBV18 and TRBJ2-2): NAGVMQNPRHLVRRRGQEARLRCSPMKGHSHVYWYRQLPEEGLKFMVYLQKENIIDESGMPKERFSAEFPKEGPSILRIQQVVRGDSAAYFCASPDRNTGELFFGEGSRLTVL.

V usage is TRBV19 and J usage is TRBJ1-2; a possible D gene is TRBD1 (6 bases). The CDR3 is 15 residues long. The ends were cut back, 7 bases at V and 4 bases at J, with 19 bases in the middle. CDR1 and CDR2 (germline): LNHDA, SQIVND (reference sequence). CDR3 DNA sequence: TGTGCCAGTAAGTCCGGACAGCATCTTTTCTATGGCTACACCTTC. Translated: CASKSGQHLFYGYTF.

J is TRBJ1-1 and V is TRBV14, with TRBD1 identical over 10 bases. In germline, CDR1 is SGHDN, CDR2 FVKESK. V trimming: 1 base; J trimming: 7 bases; junction bases outside the gene matches: 6. There are 15 residues in the CDR3. The CDR3 here is CASSQATGGSYEAFF. The CDR3 DNA sequence: TGTGCCAGCAGCCAAGCGACAGGGGGCTCTTATGAAGCTTTCTTT. The full variable domain, completed using reference TRBV14 and TRBJ1-1, is EAGVTQFPSHSVIEKGQTVTLRCDPISGHDNLYWYRRVMGKEIKFLLHFVKESKQDESGMPNNRFLAERTGGTYSTLKVQPAELEDSGVYFCASSQATGGSYEAFFGQGTRLTVV.

V and J are TRBV10-1 and TRBJ2-5; the match to TRBD2 covers 10 bases. Trimming at V came to 6 bases and at J to 5 bases, leaving 12 bases not matched to a gene. This CDR3 spans 16 amino acids. Germline CDR1 and CDR2: WNHNN and SYGVQD (reference sequence). The CDR3 nucleotides are TGCGCCAGCAGGGAGGGAGCGGGGGGGCCAGAGGAGACCCAGTACTTC. This sequence encodes CASREGAGGPEETQYF.

The chain links TRBV28 to TRBJ2-2, with D perhaps assigned TRBD1 or TRBD2 (5 bases each). CDR3 length: 12 residues. V was cut by 8 bases and J by 7 bases, with 11 bases left in between. CDR1 and CDR2 from the germline V gene are MDHEN and SYDVKM. The CDR3 here is CASLRGIGELFF. The CDR3 region has the DNA TGTGCCAGCCTGAGGGGAATCGGGGAGCTGTTTTTT. The full variable domain, in which reference TRBV28 and TRBJ2-2 provide the parts outside the CDR3, is DVKVTQSSRYLVKRTGEKVFLECVQDMDHENMFWYRQDPGLGLRLIYFSYDVKMKEKGDIPEGYSVSREKKERFSLILESASTNQTSMYLCASLRGIGELFFGEGSRLTVL.

By share of the sample, this clone is medium-sized (0.01 to 0.1%). The chain joins TRBV27 to TRBJ1-1; D is undetermined. CDR1 MNHEY and CDR2 SMNVEV come from the germline V gene (reference sequence). The CDR3 has 14 amino acids. Trimming took off 6 bases at V and 0 bases at J, with 11 bases between the two ends. For the CDR3, the DNA is TGTGCCAGCAGCGGACGAGGACTGAACACTGAAGCTTTCTTT. It codes for CASSGRGLNTEAFF.

The chain links TRBV6-5 to TRBJ1-2; 9 nucleotides agree with TRBD1. Germline trimming cut 4 bases from V and 7 bases from J; bases unmatched to any gene: 7. This CDR3 is built from 14 residues. Germline assignment: CDR1 MNHEY and CDR2 SVGAGI. The DNA for the CDR3 is TGTGCCAGCAGTTGGGGACAGGGTTTAAGTGGCTACACCTTC. This gives the protein CASSWGQGLSGYTF.

Only one count was recorded for this clone. V is TRBV27 and J is TRBJ2-7; the match to TRBD2 covers 8 bases. The CDR3 runs to 17 residues. With 5 bases clipped from V and 1 base from J, the junction kept 13 bases outside the gene matches. Germline values: CDR1 MNHEY, CDR2 SMNVEV (reference sequence). The CDR3 loop reads CASSPRGGVTHSYEQYF. In DNA form, the CDR3 reads TGTGCCAGCAGTCCCCGGGGGGGTGTTACACATTCCTACGAGCAGTACTTC.

In the case of this clone: Compared with germline, one end of the junction differs, possibly owing to a read error. This chain's CDR3 is CAISDTGTVNTEAFF. CDR3 coding DNA: TGTGCCATCAGTGATACCGGGACGGTGAACACTGAAGCTTTCTTT. The V and J genes are TRBV6-1 and TRBJ1-1, with D possibly matching TRBD1 (5 bases). Germline CDR1 MNHNS, CDR2 SASEGT. The CDR3 spans 15 residues.